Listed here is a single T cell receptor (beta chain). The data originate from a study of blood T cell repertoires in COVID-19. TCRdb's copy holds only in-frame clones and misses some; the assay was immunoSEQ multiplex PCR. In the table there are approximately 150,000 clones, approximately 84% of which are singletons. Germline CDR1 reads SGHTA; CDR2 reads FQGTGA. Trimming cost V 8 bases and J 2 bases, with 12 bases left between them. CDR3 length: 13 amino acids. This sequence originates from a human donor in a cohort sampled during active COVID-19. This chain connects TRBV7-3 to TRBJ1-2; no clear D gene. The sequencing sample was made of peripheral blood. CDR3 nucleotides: TGTGCCAGCGCCCTTGGCGGAAACTATGGCTACACCTTC. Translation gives CASALGGNYGYTF.